The following is a T cell receptor (beta chain) sequence with its context. This specimen belongs to a study of T cell responses to AZD1222 COVID-19 vaccine. V gave up 3 bases and J gave up 3 bases; unmatched junction bases: 2. Germline lookup yields CDR1 LNHDA and CDR2 SQIVND (reference sequence). CDR3 length: 14 residues. Sequenced by immunoSEQ multiplex PCR; TCRdb stores in-frame clones only, minus some. The table includes some 70,000 clones, around 80% detected once. V is TRBV19 and J is TRBJ1-5; 7 bases line up with TRBD1. The receptor's source is an adult who received the AZD1222 COVID-19 vaccine. Sequencing used peripheral blood, obtained 28 days after the second AZD1222 dose. The CDR3 is CASSITGDNQPQHF. The CDR3 DNA follows: TGTGCCAGTAGTATCACAGGGGACAATCAGCCCCAGCATTTT.